This TCR beta chain was identified during a study of shared clonotypes between healthy human individuals. All donors were healthy HIV-negative adults lacking recent acute infections or vaccinations. A split of CD4+ cells into CD45RA+ naive and CD45RA-negative memory subsets was performed. TCRdb's table, derived via immunoSEQ multiplex PCR, lists solely in-frame clones and lacks some. Of about 600,000 clones in the sample, 97% were seen once. Remarks on this clone: Antigen specificity is unknown.

Overall study results and limits: Sorted-subset samples were not fully sequenced, rarefaction indicated.

Specimen: naive CD4+ T cells sorted from blood. Indicated subset: CD45RA+ positively selected. The TCR originated in a woman aged 25 to 39 in good health.

The CDR3 nucleotides are TGCGCCAGCAGCGTAGACCAGGCGAACACTGAAGCTTTCTTT. Translating it yields CASSVDQANTEAFF. The gene calls are TRBV5-1 and TRBJ1-1; D call uncertain. This CDR3 has 14 amino acids. V lost 4 bases and J lost 1, with 11 bases in between. Germline V CDR1 and CDR2: SGHRS, YFSETQ.